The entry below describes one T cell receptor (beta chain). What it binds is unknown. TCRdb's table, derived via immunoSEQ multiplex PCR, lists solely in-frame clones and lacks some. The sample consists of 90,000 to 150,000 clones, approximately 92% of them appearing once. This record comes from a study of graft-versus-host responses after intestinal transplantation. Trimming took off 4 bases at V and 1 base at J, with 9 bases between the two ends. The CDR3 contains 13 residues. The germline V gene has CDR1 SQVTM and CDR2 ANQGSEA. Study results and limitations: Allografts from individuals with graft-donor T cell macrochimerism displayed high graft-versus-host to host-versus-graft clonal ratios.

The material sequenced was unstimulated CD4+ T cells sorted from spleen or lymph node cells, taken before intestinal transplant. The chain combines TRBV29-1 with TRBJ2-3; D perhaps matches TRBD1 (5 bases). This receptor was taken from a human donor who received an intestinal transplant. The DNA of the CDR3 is TGCAGCGTTGGCAGGGCAGGCACAGATACGCAGTATTTT. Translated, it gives CSVGRAGTDTQYF.